The rows below give T cell receptor beta chains drawn from one sample of a study of regulatory T cells in long-lasting Graves disease. MiXCR was run by TCRdb on the multiplex PCR reads, yielding one entry per CDR3 protein. The sample lists around 420,000 distinct CDR3 sequences; 15% were seen once. In addition, the sample was reused for a study of T cells in Graves' hyperthyroidism and ophthalmopathy.

The sequences come from peripheral blood mononuclear cells (PBMCs), collected at new diagnosis, from a patient treated with antithyroid drugs. The receptors come from a woman aged 40 to 49 with Graves disease. CDR3s include the opening cysteine and the closing phenylalanine or tryptophan. D genes are given only for firm matches. Clone size is stated in some rows and not others, as once, few, many or a class when expanded.

>TRBV12-3/TRBV12-4|many|TRBJ1-3|TRBD1
CASRWGQGSGNTIYF
TGTGCCAGCAGATGGGGACAGGGATCTGGAAACACCATATATTTT
>TRBV11-2|many|TRBJ1-1|.
CASSLAEFLVAFF
TGTGCCAGCAGCTTAGCCGAATTTCTAGTAGCTTTCTTT
>TRBV29-1|many|TRBJ1-2|.
CSVDKFSGYTF
TGCAGCGTTGACAAATTCAGTGGCTACACCTTC
>TRBV12-3/TRBV12-4|many|TRBJ2-1|.
CASSRPPGPLNEQFF
TGTGCCAGCAGCCGACCGCCCGGACCGCTGAATGAGCAGTTCTTC
>TRBV2|many|TRBJ2-1|.
CASSGPFAIYNEQFF
TGTGCCAGCAGTGGGCCATTCGCTATATACAATGAGCAGTTCTTC
>TRBV20-1|many|TRBJ2-3|.
CSAEGILGTDTQYF
TGCAGTGCTGAGGGAATCCTAGGCACAGATACGCAGTATTTT
>TRBV11-2|many|TRBJ2-5|.
CASSLALTAQETQYF
TGTGCCAGCAGCTTAGCCCTGACAGCCCAAGAGACCCAGTACTTC
>TRBV28|.|TRBJ2-5|TRBD1
CASSWDSQEAQYF
TGTGCCAGCAGTTGGGACAGCCAAGAGGCCCAGTACTTC
>TRBV5-1|few|TRBJ2-5|TRBD2
CASSSGTRGSQETQYF
TGCGCCAGCAGCTCCGGGACTAGGGGGTCCCAAGAGACCCAGTACTTC
>TRBV5-1|.|TRBJ2-7|TRBD2
CASSLAGTNNYEQYF
TGCGCCAGCAGCTTGGCCGGGACTAATAACTACGAGCAGTACTTC
>TRBV5-1|few|TRBJ2-2|TRBD1
CASRQGNTGELFF
TGCGCCAGCCGACAGGGGAACACCGGGGAGCTGTTTTTT